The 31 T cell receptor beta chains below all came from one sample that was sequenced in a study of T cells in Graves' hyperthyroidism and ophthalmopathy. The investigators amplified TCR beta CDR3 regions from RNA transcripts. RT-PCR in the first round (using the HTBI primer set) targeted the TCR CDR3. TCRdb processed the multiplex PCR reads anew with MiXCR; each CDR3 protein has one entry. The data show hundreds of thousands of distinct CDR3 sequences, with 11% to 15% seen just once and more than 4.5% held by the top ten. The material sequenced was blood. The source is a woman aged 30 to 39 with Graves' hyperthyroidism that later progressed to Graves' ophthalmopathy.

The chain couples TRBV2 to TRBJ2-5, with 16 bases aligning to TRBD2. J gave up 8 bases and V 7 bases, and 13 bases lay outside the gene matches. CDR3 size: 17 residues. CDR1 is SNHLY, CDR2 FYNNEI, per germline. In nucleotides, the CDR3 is TGTGCCAGCATGCAACCGGGACTAGCGGGAGGGGGAGTAACCCAGTACTTC. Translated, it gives CASMQPGLAGGGVTQYF.

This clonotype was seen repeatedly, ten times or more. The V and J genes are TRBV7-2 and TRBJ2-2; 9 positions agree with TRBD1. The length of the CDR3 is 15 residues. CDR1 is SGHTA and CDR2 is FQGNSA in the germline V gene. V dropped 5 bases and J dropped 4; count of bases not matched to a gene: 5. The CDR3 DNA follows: TGTGCCAGCAGCCTGGGACAGGGTGGCACCGGGGAGCTGTTTTTT. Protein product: CASSLGQGGTGELFF.

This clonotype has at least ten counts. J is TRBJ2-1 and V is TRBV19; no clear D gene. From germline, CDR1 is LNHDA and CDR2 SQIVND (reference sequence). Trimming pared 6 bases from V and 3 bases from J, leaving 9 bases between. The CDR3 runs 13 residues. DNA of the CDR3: TGTGCCAGTAGCCAAGGAGACTACAATGAGCAGTTCTTC. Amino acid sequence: CASSQGDYNEQFF. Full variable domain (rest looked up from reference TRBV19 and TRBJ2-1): DGGITQSPKYLFRKEGQNVTLSCEQNLNHDAMYWYRQDPGQGLRLIYYSQIVNDFQKGDIAEGYSVSREKKESFPLTVTSAQKNPTAFYLCASSQGDYNEQFFGPGTRLTVL.

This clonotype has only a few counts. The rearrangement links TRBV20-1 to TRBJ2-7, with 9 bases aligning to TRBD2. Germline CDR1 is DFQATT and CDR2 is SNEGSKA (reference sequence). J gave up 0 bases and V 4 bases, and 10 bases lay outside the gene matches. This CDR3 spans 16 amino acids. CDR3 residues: CSAKNSLAGTSYEQYF. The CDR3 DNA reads TGCAGTGCTAAAAACTCACTAGCGGGCACCTCCTACGAGCAGTACTTC.

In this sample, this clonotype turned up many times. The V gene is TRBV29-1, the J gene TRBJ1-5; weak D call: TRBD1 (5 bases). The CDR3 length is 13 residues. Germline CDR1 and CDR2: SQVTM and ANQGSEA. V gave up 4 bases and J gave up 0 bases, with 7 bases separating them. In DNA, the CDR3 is TGCAGCGTTGGGGACGGTAGCAATCAGCCCCAGCATTTT. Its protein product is CSVGDGSNQPQHF.

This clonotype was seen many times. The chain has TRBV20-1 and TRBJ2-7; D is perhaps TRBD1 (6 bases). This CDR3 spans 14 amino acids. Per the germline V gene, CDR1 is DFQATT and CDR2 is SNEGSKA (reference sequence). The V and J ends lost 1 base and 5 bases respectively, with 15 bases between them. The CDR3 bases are TGCAGTGCTAGAGGAACAGGGTACATGAACGAGCAGTACTTC. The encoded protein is CSARGTGYMNEQYF.

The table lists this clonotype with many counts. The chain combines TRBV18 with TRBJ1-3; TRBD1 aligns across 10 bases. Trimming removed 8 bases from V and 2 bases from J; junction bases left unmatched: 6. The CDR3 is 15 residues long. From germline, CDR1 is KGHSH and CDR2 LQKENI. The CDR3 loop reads CASVFGQGAGNTIYF. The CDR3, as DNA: TGTGCCAGCGTCTTCGGACAGGGGGCTGGAAACACCATATATTTT.

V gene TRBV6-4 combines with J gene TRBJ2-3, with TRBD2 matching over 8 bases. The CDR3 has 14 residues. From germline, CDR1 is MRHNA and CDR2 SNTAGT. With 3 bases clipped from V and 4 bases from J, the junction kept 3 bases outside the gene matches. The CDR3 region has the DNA TGTGCCAGCAGTGATTTCGGGGGGGCAGATACGCAGTATTTT. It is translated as CASSDFGGADTQYF.

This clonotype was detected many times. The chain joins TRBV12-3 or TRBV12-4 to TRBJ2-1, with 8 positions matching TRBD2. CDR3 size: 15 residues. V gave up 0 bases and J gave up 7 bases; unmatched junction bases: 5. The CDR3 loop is CASSLASGSGNEQFF. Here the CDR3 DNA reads TGTGCCAGCAGTTTAGCCAGCGGGAGCGGAAATGAGCAGTTCTTC.

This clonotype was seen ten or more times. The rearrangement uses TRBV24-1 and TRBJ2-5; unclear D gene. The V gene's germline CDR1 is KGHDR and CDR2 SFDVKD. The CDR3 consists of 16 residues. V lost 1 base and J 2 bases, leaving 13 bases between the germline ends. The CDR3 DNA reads TGTGCCACCAGTGATTTCACCGAGGCCCTACAAGAGACCCAGTACTTC. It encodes CATSDFTEALQETQYF.

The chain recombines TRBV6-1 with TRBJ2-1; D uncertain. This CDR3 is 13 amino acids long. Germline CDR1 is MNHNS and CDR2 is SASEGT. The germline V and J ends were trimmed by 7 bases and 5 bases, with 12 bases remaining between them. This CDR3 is CASKGLRNNEQFF. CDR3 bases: TGTGCCAGCAAGGGTTTAAGAAACAATGAGCAGTTCTTC.

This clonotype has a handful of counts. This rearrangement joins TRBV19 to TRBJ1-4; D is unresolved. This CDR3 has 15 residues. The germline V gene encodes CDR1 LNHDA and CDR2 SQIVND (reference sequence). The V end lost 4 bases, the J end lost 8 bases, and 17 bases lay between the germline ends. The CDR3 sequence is CASSTIPPGWEKLFF. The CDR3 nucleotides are TGTGCCAGTAGTACCATCCCTCCCGGATGGGAAAAACTGTTTTTT.

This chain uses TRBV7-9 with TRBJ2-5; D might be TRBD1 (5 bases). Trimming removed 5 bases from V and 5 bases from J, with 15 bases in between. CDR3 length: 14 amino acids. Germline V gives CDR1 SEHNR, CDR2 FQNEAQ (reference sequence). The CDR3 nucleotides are TGTGCCAGCAGCCTACTGGGGCCAGGGGAGACCCAGTACTTC. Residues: CASSLLGPGETQYF.

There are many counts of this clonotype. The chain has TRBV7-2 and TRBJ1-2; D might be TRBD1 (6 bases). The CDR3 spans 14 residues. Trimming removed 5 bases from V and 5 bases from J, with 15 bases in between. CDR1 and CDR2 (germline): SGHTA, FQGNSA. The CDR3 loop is CASSQMTGLYGYTF. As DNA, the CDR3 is TGTGCCAGCAGCCAGATGACAGGCCTATATGGCTACACCTTC.

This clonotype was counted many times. As DNA, the CDR3 is TGTGCCAGCAGTGAGAGGCAAAAGCCTGAAGCTTTCTTT. Translating it yields CASSERQKPEAFF. The rearrangement links TRBV6-4 to TRBJ1-1; no definite D call. The CDR3 runs to 13 residues. Germline assignment: CDR1 MRHNA and CDR2 SNTAGT. V lost 3 bases to trimming and J lost 6 bases, with 11 bases between them.

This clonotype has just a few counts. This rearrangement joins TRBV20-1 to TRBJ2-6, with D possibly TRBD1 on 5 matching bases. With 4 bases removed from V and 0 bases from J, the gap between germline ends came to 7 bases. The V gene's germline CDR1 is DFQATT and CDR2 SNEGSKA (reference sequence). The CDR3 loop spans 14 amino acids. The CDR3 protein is CSAIRDSGANVLTF. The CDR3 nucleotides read TGCAGTGCTATCAGGGACTCTGGGGCCAACGTCCTGACTTTC.

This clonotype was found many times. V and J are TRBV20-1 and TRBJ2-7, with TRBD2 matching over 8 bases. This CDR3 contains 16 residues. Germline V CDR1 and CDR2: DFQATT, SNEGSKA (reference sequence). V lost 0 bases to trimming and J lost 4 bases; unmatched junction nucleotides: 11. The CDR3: CSARDLLGGEMYEQYF. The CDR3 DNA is TGCAGTGCTAGAGATCTGCTCGGGGGGGAAATGTACGAGCAGTACTTC.

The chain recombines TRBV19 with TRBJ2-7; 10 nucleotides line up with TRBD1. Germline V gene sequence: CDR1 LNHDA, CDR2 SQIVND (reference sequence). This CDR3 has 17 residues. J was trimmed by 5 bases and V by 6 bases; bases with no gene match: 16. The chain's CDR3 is CASSPHPWGQGNDEQYF. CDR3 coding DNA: TGTGCCAGTAGCCCCCACCCGTGGGGACAGGGGAATGACGAGCAGTACTTC.

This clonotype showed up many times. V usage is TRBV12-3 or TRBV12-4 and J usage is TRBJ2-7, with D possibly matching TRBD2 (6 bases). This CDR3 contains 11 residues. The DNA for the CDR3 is TGTGTTTCGGGGGACTCCTACGAGCAGTACTTC. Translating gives CVSGDSYEQYF.

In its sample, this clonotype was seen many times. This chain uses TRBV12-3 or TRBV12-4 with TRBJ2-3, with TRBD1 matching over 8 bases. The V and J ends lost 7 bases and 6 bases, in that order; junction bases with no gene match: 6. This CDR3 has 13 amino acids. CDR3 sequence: CASTWTGSDTQYF. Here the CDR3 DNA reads TGTGCCAGCACGTGGACAGGGTCGGATACGCAGTATTTT.

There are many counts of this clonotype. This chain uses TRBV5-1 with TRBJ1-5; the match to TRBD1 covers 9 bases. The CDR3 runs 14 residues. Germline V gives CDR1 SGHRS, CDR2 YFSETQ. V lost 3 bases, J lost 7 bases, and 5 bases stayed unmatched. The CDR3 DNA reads TGCGCCAGCAGCTCAACAGGGGGCGAACAGCCCCAGCATTTT. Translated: CASSSTGGEQPQHF.

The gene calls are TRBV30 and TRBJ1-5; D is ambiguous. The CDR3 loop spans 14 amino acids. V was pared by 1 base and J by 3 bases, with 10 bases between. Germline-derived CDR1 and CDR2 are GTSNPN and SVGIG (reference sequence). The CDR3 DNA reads TGTGCCTGGAGTGGGTTGCAGGACAATCAGCCCCAGCATTTT. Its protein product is CAWSGLQDNQPQHF.

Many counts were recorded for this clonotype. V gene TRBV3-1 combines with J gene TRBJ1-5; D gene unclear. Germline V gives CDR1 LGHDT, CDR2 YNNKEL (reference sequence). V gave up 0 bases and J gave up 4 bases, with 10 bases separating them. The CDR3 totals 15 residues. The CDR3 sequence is CASSQDTAANQPQHF. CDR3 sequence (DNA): TGTGCCAGCAGCCAAGATACAGCGGCTAATCAGCCCCAGCATTTT.

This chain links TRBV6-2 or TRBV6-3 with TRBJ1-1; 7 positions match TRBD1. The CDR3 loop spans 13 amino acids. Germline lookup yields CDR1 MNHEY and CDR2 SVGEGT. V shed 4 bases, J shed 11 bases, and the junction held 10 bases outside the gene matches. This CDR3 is CASSWGQHLQAFF. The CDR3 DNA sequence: TGTGCCAGCAGTTGGGGACAGCACCTACAGGCTTTCTTT.

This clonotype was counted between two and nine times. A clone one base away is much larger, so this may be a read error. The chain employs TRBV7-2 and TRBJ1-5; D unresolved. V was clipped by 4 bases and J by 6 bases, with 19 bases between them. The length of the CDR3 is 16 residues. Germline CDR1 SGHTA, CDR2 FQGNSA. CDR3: CASSSDGIPGAQPQHF. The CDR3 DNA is TGTGCCAGCAGCTCGGACGGCATCCCCGGTGCTCAGCCCCAGCATTTT.

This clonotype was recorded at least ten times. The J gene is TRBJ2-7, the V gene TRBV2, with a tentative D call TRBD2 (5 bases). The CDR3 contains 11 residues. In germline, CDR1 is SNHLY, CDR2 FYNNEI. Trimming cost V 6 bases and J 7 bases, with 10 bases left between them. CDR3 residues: CASRERAEQYF. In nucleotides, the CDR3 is TGTGCCAGCAGGGAGAGGGCGGAGCAGTACTTC.

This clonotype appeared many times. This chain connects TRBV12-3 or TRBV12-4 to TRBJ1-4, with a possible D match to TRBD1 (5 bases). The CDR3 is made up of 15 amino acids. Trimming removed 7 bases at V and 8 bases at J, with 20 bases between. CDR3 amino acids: CASTSLGTGEEKLFF. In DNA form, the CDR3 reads TGTGCCAGCACCAGCCTGGGGACGGGGGAAGAAAAACTGTTTTTT.

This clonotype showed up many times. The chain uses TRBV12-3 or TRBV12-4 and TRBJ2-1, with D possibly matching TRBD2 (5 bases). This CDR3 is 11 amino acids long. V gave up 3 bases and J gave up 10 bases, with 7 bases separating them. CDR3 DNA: TGTGCCAGCAGTTTCGGACTGGAGCAGTTCTTC. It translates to CASSFGLEQFF.

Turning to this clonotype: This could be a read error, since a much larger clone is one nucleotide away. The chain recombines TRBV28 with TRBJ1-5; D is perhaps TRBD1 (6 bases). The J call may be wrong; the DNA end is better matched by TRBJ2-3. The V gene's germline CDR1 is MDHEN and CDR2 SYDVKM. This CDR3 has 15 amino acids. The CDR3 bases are TGTGCCAGCAGTTTCCCACAGGGTGAGGTACAGCCCCAGTATTTT. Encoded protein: CASSFPQGEVQPQYF.

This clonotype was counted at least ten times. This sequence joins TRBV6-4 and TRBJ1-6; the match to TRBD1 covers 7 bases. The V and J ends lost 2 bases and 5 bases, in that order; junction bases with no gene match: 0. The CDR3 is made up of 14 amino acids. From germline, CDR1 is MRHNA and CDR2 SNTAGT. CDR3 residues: CASSDGTDNSPLHF. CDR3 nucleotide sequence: TGTGCCAGCAGTGACGGGACAGATAATTCACCCCTCCACTTT.

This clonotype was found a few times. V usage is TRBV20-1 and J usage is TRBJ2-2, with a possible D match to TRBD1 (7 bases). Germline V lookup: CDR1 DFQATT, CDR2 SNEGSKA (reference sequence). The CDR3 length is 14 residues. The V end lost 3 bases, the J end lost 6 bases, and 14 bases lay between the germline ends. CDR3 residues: CSARAGQSAGELFF. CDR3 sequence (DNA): TGCAGTGCTAGGGCGGGACAGTCAGCCGGGGAGCTGTTTTTT.